This TCR beta chain was profiled in a study of blood T cell repertoires in COVID-19. About the study: The study drew acute and convalescent COVID-19 samples from the United States, Italy and Spain. T cells, B-cell-depleted T cells, or PBMCs provided the cDNA or gDNA that served as material.

Germline V lookup: CDR1 GTSNPN, CDR2 SVGIG (reference sequence). J was trimmed by 1 base and V by 4 bases; bases with no gene match: 3. The CDR3 loop spans 13 amino acids. Authors' processing steps: Amplification of reference gene primers was used by the study to estimate nucleated cell counts. Sequencing used immunoSEQ multiplex PCR; TCRdb keeps in-frame clones, though not all of them. D and trimming come from the DNA, and the V and J calls and clone size come from that table. The sample includes over 100,000 clones, about 72% of them seen just once. The source material was peripheral blood. This receptor was obtained from a woman in her 70s with acute or convalescent COVID-19. The J gene is TRBJ1-1, the V gene TRBV30; TRBD1 matches 7 bases. The CDR3 region is CAWNRGSNTEAFF. The CDR3 DNA follows: TGTGCCTGGAACAGGGGCTCGAACACTGAAGCTTTCTTT. Full variable domain (remainder filled in from reference TRBV30 and TRBJ1-1): SQTIHQWPATLVQPVGSPLSLECTVEGTSNPNLYWYRQAAGRGLQLLFYSVGIGQISSEVPQNLSASRPQDRQFILSSKKLLLSDSGFYLCAWNRGSNTEAFFGQGTRLTVV.